The T cell receptor (beta chain) under discussion was sequenced for a study of siplizumab effects on memory and regulatory T cells. Study-wide results and limits: Memory cells seemed less diverse than naive T cells, which seemed major alloresponse contributors. Unstimulated subsets accounted for the mapping of only a minor share of the clones that were alloreactive.

There are 13 residues in the CDR3. The germline gives CDR1 GTSNPN, CDR2 SVGIG (reference sequence). Trimming at V came to 1 base and at J to 8 bases, leaving 5 bases not matched to a gene. Clones were read by immunoSEQ multiplex PCR, and TCRdb kept only the in-frame ones, dropping some. Of roughly 100,000 clones listed, roughly 92% are singletons. About this clone itself: Antigen unknown.

This rearrangement joins TRBV30 to TRBJ1-2, with 9 bases matching TRBD1. The source material was Tregs sorted from blood. This TCR came from a human donor in good health. Here the CDR3 DNA reads TGTGCCTGGAGTGGAGGACAGGGGAGGGGCTACACCTTC. It translates to CAWSGGQGRGYTF.